The 19 T cell receptor beta chains presented below share a single source sample, sequenced in a study of T cells in localized non-small cell lung cancer. Only in-frame clones appear in the TCRdb table, and some are missing; sequencing was by immunoSEQ multiplex PCR. The table lists almost 65,000 clones, 90% of them singletons. Sequencing was performed on peripheral blood, taken before any cancer treatment. The source of these receptors is a woman between 40 and 69 years old with stage I lung adenocarcinoma.

The chain links TRBV19 to TRBJ1-5; 7 bases are shared with TRBD1. CDR1 LNHDA and CDR2 SQIVND come from the germline V gene (reference sequence). This CDR3 is built from 15 residues. Trimming at V came to 6 bases and at J to 4 bases, leaving 9 bases not matched to a gene. The CDR3 is CASRSTVRGNQPQHF. Here the CDR3 DNA reads TGTGCCAGTAGATCTACGGTCAGGGGGAATCAGCCCCAGCATTTT.

V is TRBV4-2 and J is TRBJ2-3, with unresolved D. With 0 bases removed from V and 7 bases from J, the gap between germline ends came to 11 bases. Per the germline V gene, CDR1 is LGHNA and CDR2 is YNFKEQ. The CDR3 runs 14 residues. DNA of the CDR3: TGTGCCAGCAGCCAAGATGTTCCACAGAATACGCAGTATTTT. This translates into CASSQDVPQNTQYF.

The chain joins TRBV18 to TRBJ1-5, with D tentatively TRBD1 (5 bases). The length of the CDR3 is 14 residues. V shed 2 bases and J shed 3 bases, with 8 bases lying between them. CDR1 and CDR2 from the germline V gene are KGHSH and LQKENI. CDR3 region: CASSPGADNQPQHF. The CDR3 DNA is TGTGCCAGCTCACCAGGGGCAGACAATCAGCCCCAGCATTTT.

This clone was found once. Other nucleotide sequences from this sample produce the same CDR3. J is TRBJ1-3 and V is TRBV9; D is undetermined. Germline loops: CDR1 SGDLS, CDR2 YYNGEE. This CDR3 has 14 residues. V shed 0 bases and J shed 2 bases, with 6 bases lying between them. The CDR3 sequence: CASSVEGTGNTIYF. Here the CDR3 DNA reads TGTGCCAGCAGCGTAGAGGGTACTGGAAACACCATATATTTT.

This clone showed up just a few times. V is TRBV7-2 and J is TRBJ2-2, with no clear D. Per the germline V gene, CDR1 is SGHTA and CDR2 is FQGNSA. The CDR3 contains 14 residues. Trimming pared 5 bases from V and 6 bases from J, leaving 13 bases between. The CDR3 coding sequence is TGTGCCAGCAGCGCGCTCGTGTTCTCCGGGGAGCTGTTTTTT. Translating gives CASSALVFSGELFF.

This chain links TRBV9 with TRBJ1-1; a weak D match, TRBD1 (5 bases). The V end was cut by 3 bases, the J end by 0 bases, with 9 bases between. The germline gives CDR1 SGDLS, CDR2 YYNGEE. The CDR3 is made up of 14 amino acids. CDR3 residues: CASSGGLMNTEAFF. The CDR3 nucleotides are TGTGCCAGCAGCGGGGGGTTGATGAACACTGAAGCTTTCTTT.

The chain has TRBV30 and TRBJ2-1; D ambiguous. Between the trimmed V and J ends, which lost 1 base and 4 bases, there was a span of 17 bases. CDR1 and CDR2 (germline): GTSNPN, SVGIG (reference sequence). This CDR3 comprises 16 residues. The DNA for the CDR3 is TGTGCCTGGAGTGAATCCGACGTGCGAGCGTACAATGAGCAGTTCTTC. This sequence encodes CAWSESDVRAYNEQFF.

The chain couples TRBV6-1 to TRBJ1-3; 7 bases are shared with TRBD1. V shed 7 bases and J 5 bases; nucleotides not matched to a gene: 11. Germline CDR1 is MNHNS and CDR2 is SASEGT. The CDR3 spans 15 residues. The CDR3 loop reads CASTPQGTDRNTIYF. In DNA, the CDR3 is TGTGCCAGCACTCCTCAAGGGACAGATAGAAACACCATATATTTT.

This clone was picked up one time. The chain joins TRBV15 to TRBJ2-6; D ambiguous. V lost 0 bases and J 0 bases, leaving 12 bases between the germline ends. Germline values: CDR1 LNHNV, CDR2 YYDKDF (reference sequence). The CDR3 extends over 18 amino acids. The CDR3 region has the DNA TGTGCCACCAGCAGAGATCGGGCAGTAAACTCTGGGGCCAACGTCCTGACTTTC. It codes for CATSRDRAVNSGANVLTF.

The rearrangement joins TRBV7-3 to TRBJ2-1; TRBD2 agrees at 8 bases. The CDR3 length is 15 residues. V shed 3 bases, J shed 7 bases, and the junction held 8 bases outside the gene matches. Germline CDR1 reads SGHTA; CDR2 reads FQGTGA. CDR3 DNA sequence: TGTGCCAGCAGCTTCTCCAGCGGGGGCCGTAATGAGCAGTTCTTC. Translation: CASSFSSGGRNEQFF.

This chain links TRBV4-2 with TRBJ1-5; D unresolved. CDR3 length: 17 amino acids. V was clipped by 0 bases and J by 2 bases, with 14 bases between them. Germline lookup yields CDR1 LGHNA and CDR2 YNFKEQ. The CDR3 here is CASSQDYEERRNQPQHF. CDR3 nucleotides: TGTGCCAGCAGCCAAGATTACGAGGAAAGACGCAATCAGCCCCAGCATTTT.

CDR3 protein: CASTSRGGFTEAFF. The CDR3 nucleotides read TGTGCCAGCACCTCACGGGGGGGGTTCACTGAAGCTTTCTTT. The rearrangement links TRBV7-9 to TRBJ1-1, with TRBD1 as a possible D gene (5 bases). This CDR3 is built from 14 residues. From germline, CDR1 is SEHNR and CDR2 FQNEAQ (reference sequence). Between the trimmed V and J ends, which lost 7 bases and 4 bases, there was a span of 16 bases. The full variable domain, with the rest looked up from reference TRBV7-9 and TRBJ1-1, is DTGVSQNPRHKITKRGQNVTFRCDPISEHNRLYWYRQTLGQGPEFLTYFQNEAQLEKSRLLSDRFSAERPKGSFSTLEIQRTEQGDSAMYLCASTSRGGFTEAFFGQGTRLTVV.

This clone was counted a single time. The rearrangement links TRBV6-1 to TRBJ1-2, with D tentatively TRBD1 (6 bases). Germline V gene data show CDR1 as MNHNS and CDR2 as SASEGT. The CDR3 is 12 residues long. The V end was cut by 1 base, the J end by 13 bases, with 13 bases between. The CDR3: CASSEDSGDSTF. Here the CDR3 DNA reads TGTGCCAGCAGTGAAGACTCAGGGGACTCCACCTTC.

The chain uses TRBV18 and TRBJ2-7; 7 bases align to TRBD2. V was clipped by 9 bases and J by 2 bases; unmatched bases: 16. CDR3 size: 16 residues. CDR1 is KGHSH and CDR2 is LQKENI in the germline V gene. The CDR3 region has the DNA TGTGCCAGTTCCCAGGGAGGGCTAGCGGCCGCCTACGAGCAGTACTTC. It is translated as CASSQGGLAAAYEQYF. The whole variable domain, filled in from reference TRBV18 and TRBJ2-7, reads NAGVMQNPRHLVRRRGQEARLRCSPMKGHSHVYWYRQLPEEGLKFMVYLQKENIIDESGMPKERFSAEFPKEGPSILRIQQVVRGDSAAYFCASSQGGLAAAYEQYFGPGTRLTVT.

In its sample, this clone was seen once. The J gene is TRBJ1-4, the V gene TRBV18, with a possible D match to TRBD1 (5 bases). Trimming left V 1 base short and J 8 bases short, with 14 bases between. The germline V gene has CDR1 KGHSH and CDR2 LQKENI. The CDR3 runs to 15 residues. The CDR3 sequence: CASSPLRGALEKLFF. Written as DNA, the CDR3 is TGTGCCAGCTCACCACTTCGAGGGGCACTCGAAAAACTGTTTTTT.

The chain has TRBV14 and TRBJ1-2; the D gene is possibly TRBD1 (6 bases). CDR1 and CDR2 (germline): SGHDN, FVKESK. The V end lost 5 bases, the J end lost 4 bases, and 14 bases lay between the germline ends. This CDR3 spans 14 amino acids. The CDR3 reads CASSKTGTAYGYTF. The CDR3 DNA is TGTGCCAGCAGCAAAACAGGGACTGCCTATGGCTACACCTTC.

CDR3 amino acids: CASSSQSPNYGYTF. In nucleotides, the CDR3 is TGTGCCAGCAGTTCGCAATCTCCTAACTATGGCTACACCTTC. The V gene is TRBV6-5, the J gene TRBJ1-2; D not resolved. Germline V gene sequence: CDR1 MNHEY, CDR2 SVGAGI. CDR3 length: 14 amino acids. V was shortened by 4 bases and J by 0 bases, with 9 bases between the two germline ends.

The chain joins TRBV19 to TRBJ1-5; TRBD1 might be the D (5 bases). The CDR3 has 12 residues. From germline, CDR1 is LNHDA and CDR2 SQIVND (reference sequence). The chain's CDR3 is CGAGYSNQPQHF. The CDR3 DNA reads as TGTGGGGCAGGGTATAGCAATCAGCCCCAGCATTTT. Full variable domain (rest looked up from reference TRBV19 and TRBJ1-5): DGGITQSPKYLFRKEGQNVTLSCEQNLNHDAMYWYRQDPGQGLRLIYYSQIVNDFQKGDIAEGYSVSREKKESFPLTVTSAQKNPTAFYLCGAGYSNQPQHFGDGTRLSIL.

A note on this clone: This same CDR3 is encoded by further DNA sequences in the sample. The V call is TRBV20-1, the J call TRBJ2-5, with D unresolved. The germline V gene has CDR1 DFQATT and CDR2 SNEGSKA (reference sequence). V was trimmed by 3 bases and J by 4 bases, leaving 3 bases between them. The CDR3 spans 10 residues. The CDR3 region is CSASLETQYF. DNA for the CDR3: TGCAGTGCTAGTCTAGAGACCCAGTACTTC.